A selection of T cell receptor beta chains follows, all from one sample in a study of T cell responses to AZD1222 COVID-19 vaccine. Repertoires were generated with immunoSEQ multiplex PCR, while TCRdb's copy carries only in-frame clones and drops some. The table has some 110,000 clones, 90% seen once. The specimen comprised peripheral blood, sampled 28 days after the second AZD1222 dose. These receptors were obtained from an adult who received the AZD1222 COVID-19 vaccine. CDR3s include the opening cysteine and the closing phenylalanine or tryptophan. D genes are given only for firm matches. Rows may omit the clone size; those that give it use once, few, many or a size class.

cdr3_length: 15
v_call: TRBV2
d_call: TRBD1
j_call: TRBJ1-1
clone_size: .
cdr3_aa: CASSSTPDRDTEAFF
cdr3_nt: TGTGCCAGCAGCAGTACCCCAGACAGGGACACTGAAGCTTTCTTT

cdr3_length: 17
v_call: TRBV11-2
d_call: .
j_call: TRBJ2-2
clone_size: .
cdr3_aa: CASSLGPTAVGTGELFF
cdr3_nt: TGTGCCAGCAGCTTAGGACCTACAGCGGTTGGGACCGGGGAGCTGTTTTTT

cdr3_length: 12
v_call: TRBV11-1
d_call: .
j_call: TRBJ1-1
clone_size: .
cdr3_aa: CASGPQGTEAFF
cdr3_nt: TGTGCCAGCGGACCCCAGGGCACTGAAGCTTTCTTT

cdr3_length: 16
v_call: TRBV2
d_call: TRBD2
j_call: TRBJ2-3
clone_size: .
cdr3_aa: CASSGIASGDTDTQYF
cdr3_nt: TGTGCCAGCAGTGGGATTGCTAGCGGGGACACAGATACGCAGTATTTT

cdr3_length: 15
v_call: TRBV7-9
d_call: TRBD2
j_call: TRBJ2-5
clone_size: .
cdr3_aa: CATREGGPPKETQYF
cdr3_nt: TGTGCCACCCGGGAGGGGGGCCCCCCCAAAGAGACCCAGTACTTC

cdr3_length: 19
v_call: TRBV14
d_call: .
j_call: TRBJ1-1
clone_size: .
cdr3_aa: CASSQDVWAGAEMNTEAFF
cdr3_nt: TGTGCCAGCAGCCAAGATGTTTGGGCTGGGGCGGAAATGAACACTGAAGCTTTCTTT

cdr3_length: 13
v_call: TRBV6-5
d_call: .
j_call: TRBJ1-1
clone_size: .
cdr3_aa: CASSAQALGAAFF
cdr3_nt: TGTGCCAGCAGCGCACAGGCCCTTGGGGCAGCTTTCTTT

cdr3_length: 18
v_call: TRBV6-6
d_call: .
j_call: TRBJ1-1
clone_size: .
cdr3_aa: CASSREGTGGFMNTEAFF
cdr3_nt: TGTGCCAGCAGTCGAGAGGGCACGGGGGGATTCATGAACACTGAAGCTTTCTTT

cdr3_length: 15
v_call: TRBV5-1
d_call: .
j_call: TRBJ2-7
clone_size: .
cdr3_aa: CASSLDGRGNYEQYF
cdr3_nt: TGCGCCAGCAGCTTAGATGGACGGGGAAACTACGAGCAGTACTTC

cdr3_length: 17
v_call: TRBV9
d_call: TRBD2
j_call: TRBJ2-1
clone_size: once
cdr3_aa: CASSVRPGTSGGSKQFF
cdr3_nt: TGTGCCAGCAGCGTGAGACCCGGGACTAGCGGGGGGAGTAAACAGTTCTTC

cdr3_length: 13
v_call: TRBV25-1
d_call: .
j_call: TRBJ2-2
clone_size: .
cdr3_aa: CASRPTGGGELFF
cdr3_nt: TGTGCCAGCAGACCCACCGGCGGCGGGGAGCTGTTTTTT

cdr3_length: 13
v_call: TRBV11-2
d_call: .
j_call: TRBJ1-5
clone_size: few
cdr3_aa: CASSLGSNQPQHF
cdr3_nt: TGTGCCAGCAGCTTAGGTAGCAATCAGCCCCAGCATTTT

cdr3_length: 15
v_call: TRBV18
d_call: .
j_call: TRBJ1-1
clone_size: .
cdr3_aa: CASSPEVLMNTEAFF
cdr3_nt: TGTGCCAGCTCACCCGAAGTTCTAATGAACACTGAAGCTTTCTTT

cdr3_length: 10
v_call: TRBV30
d_call: .
j_call: TRBJ1-6
clone_size: few
cdr3_aa: CAWSGSTLHF
cdr3_nt: TGTGCCTGGAGCGGATCAACCCTCCACTTT

cdr3_length: 14
v_call: TRBV6-5
d_call: .
j_call: TRBJ2-6
clone_size: once
cdr3_aa: CASSYGSGANVLTF
cdr3_nt: TGTGCCAGCAGTTACGGCTCTGGGGCCAACGTCCTGACTTTC

cdr3_length: 15
v_call: TRBV6-6
d_call: TRBD1
j_call: TRBJ2-7
clone_size: .
cdr3_aa: CASSLSGTGASEQYF
cdr3_nt: TGTGCCAGCAGTTTATCCGGGACAGGGGCCTCCGAGCAGTACTTC

cdr3_length: 17
v_call: TRBV19
d_call: TRBD2
j_call: TRBJ2-3
clone_size: .
cdr3_aa: CASSTGRFSGLPLTQYF
cdr3_nt: TGTGCCAGTAGTACCGGGAGGTTTAGCGGACTCCCACTTACGCAGTATTTT

cdr3_length: 13
v_call: TRBV29-1
d_call: .
j_call: TRBJ2-6
clone_size: .
cdr3_aa: CSVVTSGANVLTF
cdr3_nt: TGCAGCGTTGTGACATCTGGGGCCAACGTCCTGACTTTC

cdr3_length: 15
v_call: TRBV7-2
d_call: .
j_call: TRBJ1-5
clone_size: .
cdr3_aa: CASSPGGRLEQPQHF
cdr3_nt: TGTGCCAGCAGCCCCGGCGGCAGGTTAGAGCAGCCCCAGCATTTT

cdr3_length: 13
v_call: TRBV3-1/TRBV3-2
d_call: .
j_call: TRBJ1-1
clone_size: .
cdr3_aa: CASSQSTNTEAFF
cdr3_nt: TGTGCCAGCAGCCAAAGTACAAACACTGAAGCTTTCTTT

cdr3_length: 15
v_call: TRBV6-2/TRBV6-3
d_call: .
j_call: TRBJ1-5
clone_size: .
cdr3_aa: CASSRRGREGQPQHF
cdr3_nt: TGTGCCAGCAGCCGCCGAGGGAGGGAGGGGCAGCCCCAGCATTTT

cdr3_length: 14
v_call: TRBV7-9
d_call: .
j_call: TRBJ1-6
clone_size: .
cdr3_aa: CASTLGDHNSPLHF
cdr3_nt: TGTGCCAGCACCTTGGGGGACCATAATTCACCCCTCCACTTT

cdr3_length: 13
v_call: TRBV30
d_call: .
j_call: TRBJ1-1
clone_size: .
cdr3_aa: CAWSYRRDTEAFF
cdr3_nt: TGTGCCTGGAGTTACCGGCGGGACACTGAAGCTTTCTTT

cdr3_length: 14
v_call: TRBV9
d_call: .
j_call: TRBJ1-2
clone_size: .
cdr3_aa: CASSAGNLNYGYTF
cdr3_nt: TGTGCCAGCAGCGCCGGGAACCTCAACTATGGCTACACCTTC

cdr3_length: 15
v_call: TRBV10-3
d_call: .
j_call: TRBJ1-3
clone_size: .
cdr3_aa: CAISEGYGAGNTIYF
cdr3_nt: TGTGCCATCAGTGAGGGGTATGGGGCTGGAAACACCATATATTTT

cdr3_length: 11
v_call: TRBV6-5
d_call: .
j_call: TRBJ2-1
clone_size: .
cdr3_aa: CASMSGNEQFF
cdr3_nt: TGTGCCAGCATGTCGGGGAATGAGCAGTTCTTC

cdr3_length: 18
v_call: TRBV7-9
d_call: TRBD1
j_call: TRBJ2-1
clone_size: once
cdr3_aa: CASSLPDRGPDLDNEQFF
cdr3_nt: TGTGCCAGCAGCTTACCGGACAGGGGACCAGACCTCGACAATGAGCAGTTCTTC

cdr3_length: 16
v_call: TRBV27
d_call: .
j_call: TRBJ2-7
clone_size: few
cdr3_aa: CASSFSPGARSYEQYF
cdr3_nt: TGTGCCAGCAGTTTTTCCCCAGGGGCTCGCTCCTACGAGCAGTACTTC

cdr3_length: 16
v_call: TRBV11-2
d_call: .
j_call: TRBJ2-2
clone_size: .
cdr3_aa: CASSLDGPGETGELFF
cdr3_nt: TGTGCCAGCAGCTTAGATGGCCCAGGCGAAACCGGGGAGCTGTTTTTT

cdr3_length: 11
v_call: TRBV6-5
d_call: .
j_call: TRBJ1-1
clone_size: .
cdr3_aa: CASSKNTEAFF
cdr3_nt: TGTGCCAGCAGTAAAAACACTGAAGCTTTCTTT

cdr3_length: 11
v_call: TRBV29-1
d_call: .
j_call: TRBJ2-1
clone_size: .
cdr3_aa: CSPSLYNEQFF
cdr3_nt: TGCAGCCCCTCACTATACAATGAGCAGTTCTTC

cdr3_length: 15
v_call: TRBV7-2
d_call: TRBD2
j_call: TRBJ2-3
clone_size: few
cdr3_aa: CASSAQRGGTDTQYF
cdr3_nt: TGTGCCAGCAGCGCCCAAAGGGGAGGGACAGATACGCAGTATTTT

cdr3_length: 15
v_call: TRBV4-3
d_call: TRBD2
j_call: TRBJ2-5
clone_size: .
cdr3_aa: CASSQGLAGLETQYF
cdr3_nt: TGCGCCAGCAGTCAGGGACTAGCGGGATTGGAGACCCAGTACTTC

cdr3_length: 16
v_call: TRBV21-1
d_call: .
j_call: TRBJ1-3
clone_size: .
cdr3_aa: CASSSLGGLSGNTIYF
cdr3_nt: TGTGCCAGCAGCTCCTTGGGAGGGCTCTCTGGAAACACCATATATTTT

cdr3_length: 12
v_call: TRBV12-3/TRBV12-4
d_call: .
j_call: TRBJ1-6
clone_size: .
cdr3_aa: CASSFGGSPLHF
cdr3_nt: TGTGCCAGCAGTTTTGGGGGGTCACCCCTCCACTTT

cdr3_length: 14
v_call: TRBV5-1
d_call: TRBD1
j_call: TRBJ2-7
clone_size: .
cdr3_aa: CASSRGTETYEQYF
cdr3_nt: TGCGCCAGCAGCAGAGGGACAGAAACCTACGAGCAGTACTTC

cdr3_length: 14
v_call: TRBV19
d_call: .
j_call: TRBJ1-2
clone_size: .
cdr3_aa: CASSIVRNNYGYTF
cdr3_nt: TGTGCCAGTAGTATTGTGAGGAATAACTATGGCTACACCTTC

cdr3_length: 15
v_call: TRBV11-1
d_call: TRBD1
j_call: TRBJ1-1
clone_size: .
cdr3_aa: CASSFLAGGNTEAFF
cdr3_nt: TGTGCCAGCAGCTTCCTGGCAGGGGGCAACACTGAAGCTTTCTTT

cdr3_length: 11
v_call: TRBV7-2
d_call: .
j_call: TRBJ2-7
clone_size: .
cdr3_aa: CASSSVYEQYF
cdr3_nt: TGTGCCAGCAGCAGCGTCTACGAGCAGTACTTC

cdr3_length: 18
v_call: TRBV11-2
d_call: .
j_call: TRBJ1-1
clone_size: .
cdr3_aa: CASSLGYRAFQPHTEAFF
cdr3_nt: TGTGCCAGCAGCTTAGGCTACAGGGCCTTCCAGCCCCACACTGAAGCTTTCTTT

cdr3_length: 15
v_call: TRBV7-2
d_call: .
j_call: TRBJ2-3
clone_size: .
cdr3_aa: CASMVRKAGADTQYF
cdr3_nt: TGTGCCAGCATGGTGAGGAAAGCCGGGGCAGATACGCAGTATTTT

cdr3_length: 15
v_call: TRBV18
d_call: .
j_call: TRBJ1-1
clone_size: .
cdr3_aa: CASTQRGSKNTEAFF
cdr3_nt: TGTGCCAGCACCCAAAGGGGGTCCAAAAACACTGAAGCTTTCTTT

cdr3_length: 18
v_call: TRBV4-2
d_call: TRBD1
j_call: TRBJ2-7
clone_size: .
cdr3_aa: CASSQTNKGQGPSYEQYF
cdr3_nt: TGTGCCAGCAGCCAGACTAATAAGGGACAGGGCCCTTCCTACGAGCAGTACTTC

cdr3_length: 14
v_call: TRBV6-5
d_call: TRBD1
j_call: TRBJ2-7
clone_size: .
cdr3_aa: CASSRGQSPLEQYF
cdr3_nt: TGTGCCAGCAGTCGGGGACAGAGCCCTCTCGAGCAGTACTTC

cdr3_length: 12
v_call: TRBV5-1
d_call: .
j_call: TRBJ1-1
clone_size: .
cdr3_aa: CASSLGDTEAFF
cdr3_nt: TGCGCCAGCAGCTTGGGGGACACTGAAGCTTTCTTT

cdr3_length: 16
v_call: TRBV3-1/TRBV3-2
d_call: TRBD1
j_call: TRBJ2-7
clone_size: .
cdr3_aa: CASSHRVDRTSYEQYF
cdr3_nt: TGTGCCAGCAGCCATCGGGTGGACAGGACCTCCTACGAGCAGTACTTC

cdr3_length: 15
v_call: TRBV11-2
d_call: .
j_call: TRBJ2-5
clone_size: .
cdr3_aa: CASSPRGGGGETQYF
cdr3_nt: TGTGCCAGCAGCCCCCGGGGAGGGGGCGGCGAGACCCAGTACTTC

cdr3_length: 13
v_call: TRBV6-6
d_call: TRBD1
j_call: TRBJ2-7
clone_size: .
cdr3_aa: CALSRGSSYEQYF
cdr3_nt: TGTGCCCTAAGCAGGGGGAGCTCCTACGAGCAGTACTTC